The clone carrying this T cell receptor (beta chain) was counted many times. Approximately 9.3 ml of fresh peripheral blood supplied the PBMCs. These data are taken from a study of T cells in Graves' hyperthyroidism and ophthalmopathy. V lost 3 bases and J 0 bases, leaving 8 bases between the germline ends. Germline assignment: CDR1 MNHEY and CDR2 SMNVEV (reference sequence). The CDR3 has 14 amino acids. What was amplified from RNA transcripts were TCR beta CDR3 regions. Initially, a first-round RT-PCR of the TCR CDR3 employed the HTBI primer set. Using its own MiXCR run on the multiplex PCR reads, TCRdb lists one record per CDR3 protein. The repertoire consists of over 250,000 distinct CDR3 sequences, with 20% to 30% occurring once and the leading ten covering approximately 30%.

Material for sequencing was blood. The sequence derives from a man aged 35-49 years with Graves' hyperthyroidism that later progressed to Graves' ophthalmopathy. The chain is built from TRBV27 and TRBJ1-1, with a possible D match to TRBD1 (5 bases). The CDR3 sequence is CASSFRVMNTEAFF. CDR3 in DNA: TGTGCCAGCAGTTTCAGGGTCATGAACACTGAAGCTTTCTTT.